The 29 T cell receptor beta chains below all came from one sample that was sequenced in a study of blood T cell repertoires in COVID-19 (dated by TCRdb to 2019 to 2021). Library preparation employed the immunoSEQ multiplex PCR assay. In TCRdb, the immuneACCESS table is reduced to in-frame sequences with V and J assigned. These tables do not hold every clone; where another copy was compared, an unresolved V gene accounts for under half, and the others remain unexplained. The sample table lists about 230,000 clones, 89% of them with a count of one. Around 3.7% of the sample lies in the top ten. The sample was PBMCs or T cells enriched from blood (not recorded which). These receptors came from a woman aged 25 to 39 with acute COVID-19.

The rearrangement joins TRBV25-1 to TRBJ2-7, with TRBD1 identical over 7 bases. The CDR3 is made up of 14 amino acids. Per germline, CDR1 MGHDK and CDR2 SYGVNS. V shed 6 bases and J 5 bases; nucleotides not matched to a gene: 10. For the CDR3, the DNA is TGTGCCAGCAGCCGGAGACAGGGTGGGGACGAGCAGTACTTC. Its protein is CASSRRQGGDEQYF.

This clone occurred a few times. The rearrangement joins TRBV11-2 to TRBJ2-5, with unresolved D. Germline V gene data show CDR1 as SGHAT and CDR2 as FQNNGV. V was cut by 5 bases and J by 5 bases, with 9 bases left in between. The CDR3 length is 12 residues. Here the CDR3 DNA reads TGTGCCAGCAGCACCAATCAGGAGACCCAGTACTTC. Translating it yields CASSTNQETQYF.

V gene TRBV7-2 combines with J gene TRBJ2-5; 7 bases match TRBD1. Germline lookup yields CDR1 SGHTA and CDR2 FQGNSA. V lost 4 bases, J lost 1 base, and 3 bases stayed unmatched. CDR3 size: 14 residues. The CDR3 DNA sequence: TGTGCCAGCAGCTCCGGGACAGTCCAAGAGACCCAGTACTTC. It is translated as CASSSGTVQETQYF.

DNA of the CDR3: TGCAGTGCTAGTTCGGAGTCCGGGAATTCACCCCTCCACTTT. It codes for CSASSESGNSPLHF. V and J are TRBV20-1 and TRBJ1-6; D remains unclear. There are 14 residues in the CDR3. Germline loops: CDR1 DFQATT, CDR2 SNEGSKA (reference sequence). The germline V and J ends were trimmed by 3 bases and 7 bases, with 13 bases remaining between them.

The CDR3 DNA is TGTGCCAGCAGTTCTCCGGGACAGGGAGCCTACGAGCAGTACTTC. It codes for CASSSPGQGAYEQYF. The genes are TRBV28 and TRBJ2-7, with 9 bases that match TRBD1. V was clipped by 4 bases and J by 2 bases; unmatched bases: 6. This CDR3 contains 15 residues. Per the germline V gene, CDR1 is MDHEN and CDR2 is SYDVKM.

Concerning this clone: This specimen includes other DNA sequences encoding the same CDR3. This CDR3 reads CASSTGATNEKLFF. The CDR3 nucleotides are TGTGCCAGCAGTACAGGTGCAACTAATGAAAAACTGTTTTTT. This chain joins TRBV2 and TRBJ1-4; a weak D match, TRBD1 (5 bases). Germline assignment: CDR1 SNHLY and CDR2 FYNNEI. With 5 bases removed from V and 0 bases from J, the gap between germline ends came to 7 bases. CDR3 size: 14 residues.

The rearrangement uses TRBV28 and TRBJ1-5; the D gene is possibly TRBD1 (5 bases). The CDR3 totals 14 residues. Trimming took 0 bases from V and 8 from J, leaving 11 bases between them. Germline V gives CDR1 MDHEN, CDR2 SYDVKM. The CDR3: CASSLWGEVEPQHF. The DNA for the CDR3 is TGTGCCAGCAGTTTATGGGGGGAGGTAGAGCCCCAGCATTTT.

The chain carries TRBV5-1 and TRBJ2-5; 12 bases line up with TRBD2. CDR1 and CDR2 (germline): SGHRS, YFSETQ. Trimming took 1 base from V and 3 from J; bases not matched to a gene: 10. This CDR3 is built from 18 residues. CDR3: CASSLYRLAGGHEETQYF. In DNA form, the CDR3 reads TGCGCCAGCAGCTTGTATCGCCTAGCGGGGGGGCATGAAGAGACCCAGTACTTC.

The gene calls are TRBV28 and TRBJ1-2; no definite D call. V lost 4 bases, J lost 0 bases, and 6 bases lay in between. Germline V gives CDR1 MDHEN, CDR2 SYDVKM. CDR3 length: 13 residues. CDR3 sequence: CASSSPANYGYTF. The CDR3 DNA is TGTGCCAGCAGTTCGCCAGCTAACTATGGCTACACCTTC.

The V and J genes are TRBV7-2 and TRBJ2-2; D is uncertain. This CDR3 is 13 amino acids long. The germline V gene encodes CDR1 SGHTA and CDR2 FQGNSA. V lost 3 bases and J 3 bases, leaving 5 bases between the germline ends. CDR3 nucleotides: TGTGCCAGCAGCTTGGCACACACCGGGGAGCTGTTTTTT. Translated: CASSLAHTGELFF. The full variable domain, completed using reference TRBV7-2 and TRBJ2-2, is GAGVSQSPSNKVTEKGKDVELRCDPISGHTALYWYRQSLGQGLEFLIYFQGNSAPDKSGLPSDRFSAERTGGSVSTLTIQRTQQEDSAVYLCASSLAHTGELFFGEGSRLTVL.

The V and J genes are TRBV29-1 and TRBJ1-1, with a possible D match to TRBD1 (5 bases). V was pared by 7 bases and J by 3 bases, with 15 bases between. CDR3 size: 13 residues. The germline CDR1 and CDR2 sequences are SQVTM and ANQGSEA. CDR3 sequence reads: CSASQWGDTEAFF. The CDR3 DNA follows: TGCAGCGCTTCGCAGTGGGGGGACACTGAAGCTTTCTTT. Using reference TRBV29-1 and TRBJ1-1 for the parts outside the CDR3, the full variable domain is SAVISQKPSRDICQRGTSLTIQCQVDSQVTMMFWYRQQPGQSLTLIATANQGSEATYESGFVIDKFPISRPNLTFSTLTVSNMSPEDSSIYLCSASQWGDTEAFFGQGTRLTVV.

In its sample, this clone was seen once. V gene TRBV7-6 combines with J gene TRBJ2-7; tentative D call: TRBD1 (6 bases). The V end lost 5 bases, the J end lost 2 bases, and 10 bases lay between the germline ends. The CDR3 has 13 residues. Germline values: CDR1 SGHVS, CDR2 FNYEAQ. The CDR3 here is CASSETGTYEQYF. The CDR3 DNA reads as TGTGCCAGCAGCGAGACAGGCACCTACGAGCAGTACTTC.

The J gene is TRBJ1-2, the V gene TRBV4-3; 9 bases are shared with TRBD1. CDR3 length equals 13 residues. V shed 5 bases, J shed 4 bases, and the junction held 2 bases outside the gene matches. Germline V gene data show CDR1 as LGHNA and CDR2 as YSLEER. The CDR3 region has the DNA TGCGCCAGCAGCTCGACAGGGGGCTATGGCTACACCTTC. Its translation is CASSSTGGYGYTF.

The CDR3 DNA follows: TGTGCCAGCAGCTATACTAGCGGTGTAACAGATACGCAGTATTTT. It encodes CASSYTSGVTDTQYF. The V gene is TRBV7-2, the J gene TRBJ2-3; 8 bases are a match to TRBD2. The CDR3 is made up of 15 amino acids. Germline lookup yields CDR1 SGHTA and CDR2 FQGNSA. The V gene end was trimmed by 4 bases and the J gene end by 3 bases; junction bases not matched to a gene: 6.

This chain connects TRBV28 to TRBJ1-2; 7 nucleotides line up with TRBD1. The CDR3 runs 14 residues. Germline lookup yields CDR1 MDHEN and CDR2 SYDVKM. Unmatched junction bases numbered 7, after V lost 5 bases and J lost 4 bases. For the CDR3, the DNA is TGTGCCAGCAGTCTGCCCGGGACAGCCTATGGCTACACCTTC. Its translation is CASSLPGTAYGYTF.

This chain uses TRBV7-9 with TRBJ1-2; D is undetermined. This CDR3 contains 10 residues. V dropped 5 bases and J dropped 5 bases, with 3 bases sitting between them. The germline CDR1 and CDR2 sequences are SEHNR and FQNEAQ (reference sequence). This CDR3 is CASSEYGYTF. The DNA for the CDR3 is TGTGCCAGCAGCGAGTATGGCTACACCTTC.

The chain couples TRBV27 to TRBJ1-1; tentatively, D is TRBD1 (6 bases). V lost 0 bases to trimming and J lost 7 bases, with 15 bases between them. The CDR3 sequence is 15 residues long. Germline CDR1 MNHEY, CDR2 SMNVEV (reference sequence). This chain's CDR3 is CASSLSSTGRVEAFF. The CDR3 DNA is TGTGCCAGCAGTTTATCAAGCACAGGGAGGGTTGAAGCTTTCTTT.

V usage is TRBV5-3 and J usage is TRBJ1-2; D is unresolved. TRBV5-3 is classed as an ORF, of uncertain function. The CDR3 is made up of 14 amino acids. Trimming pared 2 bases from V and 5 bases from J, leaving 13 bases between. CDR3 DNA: TGTGCCAGAAGCTTTCGGGGTTTGTGTTATGGCTACACCTTC. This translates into CARSFRGLCYGYTF.

The CDR3 DNA is TGTGCCAGTAGTGCCCGGGACAGGGAGGATCAGCCCCAGCATTTT. It yields the protein CASSARDREDQPQHF. The V and J genes are TRBV19 and TRBJ1-5, with 9 bases that match TRBD1. J was trimmed by 5 bases and V by 5 bases; bases with no gene match: 7. The CDR3 totals 15 residues. From germline, CDR1 is LNHDA and CDR2 SQIVND (reference sequence).

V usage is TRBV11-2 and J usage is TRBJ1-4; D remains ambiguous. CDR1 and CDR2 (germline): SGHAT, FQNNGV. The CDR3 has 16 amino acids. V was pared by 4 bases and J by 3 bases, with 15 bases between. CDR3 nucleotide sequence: TGTGCCAGCAGCTCCCGGGGTTCGATGGCTAATGAAAAACTGTTTTTT. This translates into CASSSRGSMANEKLFF.

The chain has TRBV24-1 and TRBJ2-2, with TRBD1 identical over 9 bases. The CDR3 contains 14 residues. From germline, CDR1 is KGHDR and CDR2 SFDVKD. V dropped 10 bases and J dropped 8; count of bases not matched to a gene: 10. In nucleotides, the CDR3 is TGTGCCACGAAAGGACAGGGGAACGCTGGGGAGCTGTTTTTT. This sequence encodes CATKGQGNAGELFF.

As DNA, the CDR3 is TGTGCCTGGAGTAGGGACAGGAGGTACTATGGCTACACCTTC. Translating it yields CAWSRDRRYYGYTF. This chain links TRBV30 with TRBJ1-2, with TRBD1 identical over 8 bases. Germline V CDR1 and CDR2: GTSNPN, SVGIG (reference sequence). The CDR3 is 14 residues long. The ends lost 2 bases at V and 3 bases at J; junction bases unmatched: 5.

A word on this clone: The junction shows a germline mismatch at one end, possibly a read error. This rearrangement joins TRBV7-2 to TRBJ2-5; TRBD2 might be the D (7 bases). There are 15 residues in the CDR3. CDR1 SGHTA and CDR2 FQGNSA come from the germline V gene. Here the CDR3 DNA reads TGTCCCAGCACCCGCGACTCGGGGGGCCGGGAGACCCAGTACTTC. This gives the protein CPSTRDSGGRETQYF.

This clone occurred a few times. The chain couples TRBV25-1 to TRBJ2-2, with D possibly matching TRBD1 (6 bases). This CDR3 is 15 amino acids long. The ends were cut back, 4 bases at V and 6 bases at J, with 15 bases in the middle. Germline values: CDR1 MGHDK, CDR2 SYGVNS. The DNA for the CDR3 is TGTGCCAGCAGTGGCAACAGGGTTGCCGCCGGGGAGCTGTTTTTT. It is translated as CASSGNRVAAGELFF.

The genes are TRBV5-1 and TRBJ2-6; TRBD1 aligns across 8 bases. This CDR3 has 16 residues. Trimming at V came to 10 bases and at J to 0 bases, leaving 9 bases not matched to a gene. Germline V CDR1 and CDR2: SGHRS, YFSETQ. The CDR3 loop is CACRDRTFSGANVLTF. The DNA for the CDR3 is TGCGCCTGCCGGGACAGGACGTTCTCTGGGGCCAACGTCCTGACTTTC.

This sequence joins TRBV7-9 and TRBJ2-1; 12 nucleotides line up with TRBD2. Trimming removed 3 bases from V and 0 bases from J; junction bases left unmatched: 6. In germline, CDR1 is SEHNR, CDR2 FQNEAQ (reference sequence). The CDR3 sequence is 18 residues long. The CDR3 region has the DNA TGTGCCAGCAGCTTTGGACTAGCGGGGTCACGCTCCTACAATGAGCAGTTCTTC. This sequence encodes CASSFGLAGSRSYNEQFF.

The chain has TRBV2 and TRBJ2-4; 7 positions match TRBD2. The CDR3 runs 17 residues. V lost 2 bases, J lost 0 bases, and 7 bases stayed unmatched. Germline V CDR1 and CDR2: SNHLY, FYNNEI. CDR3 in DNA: TGTGCCAGCAGTGAACGAGCGGGGCCCGAAGCCAAAAACATTCAGTACTTC. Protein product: CASSERAGPEAKNIQYF.

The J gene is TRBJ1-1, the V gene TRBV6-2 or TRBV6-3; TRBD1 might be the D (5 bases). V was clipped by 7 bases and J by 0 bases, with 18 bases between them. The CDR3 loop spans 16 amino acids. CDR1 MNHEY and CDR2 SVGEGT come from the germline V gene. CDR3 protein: CASTPVGQGLNTEAFF. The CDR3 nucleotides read TGTGCCAGCACCCCCGTCGGCCAGGGTTTGAACACTGAAGCTTTCTTT.

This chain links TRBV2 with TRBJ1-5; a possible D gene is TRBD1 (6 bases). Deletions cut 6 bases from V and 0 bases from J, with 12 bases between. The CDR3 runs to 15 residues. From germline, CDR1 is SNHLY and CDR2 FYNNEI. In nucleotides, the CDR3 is TGTGCCAGCAGCCCGGACAGCTATAGCAATCAGCCCCAGCATTTT. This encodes CASSPDSYSNQPQHF.